One sample yielded the 11 T cell receptor beta chains listed below, sequenced in a study of blood T cells in healthy people across ages. Next came a second PCR, run for about 7 to 12 cycles, which used a sample-barcoded 5' primer along with a J-beta primer mix. TCRdb recomputed calls from the 5' RACE reads with MiXCR, one row per CDR3 protein. The sample carries 630,000 or so distinct CDR3 sequences, 25% to 30% recorded once. Sequencing used blood. The source of these receptors is a woman over 75 in good health.

This clonotype was seen more than once but under ten times. V is TRBV6-5 and J is TRBJ2-7, with 10 bases lining up with TRBD2. There are 18 residues in the CDR3. Losses at the gene ends were 2 bases for V and 7 bases for J; bases not matched to a gene: 17. CDR1 is MNHEY and CDR2 is SVGAGI in the germline V gene. CDR3 sequence: CASSYRLGASGSLDEQYF. CDR3 bases: TGTGCCAGCAGTTACAGGCTGGGTGCTAGCGGGAGCTTGGATGAGCAGTACTTC.

Many counts were recorded for this clonotype. This sequence joins TRBV5-1 and TRBJ2-3; possible D gene TRBD1, 7 bases. V lost 3 bases, J lost 0 bases, and 17 bases lay in between. CDR1 is SGHRS and CDR2 is YFSETQ in the germline V gene. This CDR3 has 17 residues. CDR3 region: CASSSLQGGRSTDTQYF. The CDR3 DNA reads TGCGCCAGCAGCTCCCTCCAGGGGGGCCGTAGCACAGATACGCAGTATTTT.

The sample holds many counts of this clonotype. The chain has TRBV6-5 and TRBJ1-2; no firm D call. This CDR3 has 13 amino acids. Trimming cost V 3 bases and J 2 bases, with 7 bases left between them. Germline CDR1 MNHEY, CDR2 SVGAGI. The CDR3 region is CASSYSPNYGYTF. The CDR3 DNA follows: TGTGCCAGCAGTTATTCTCCAAACTATGGCTACACCTTC.

The rearrangement uses TRBV12-3 or TRBV12-4 and TRBJ1-2; 11 bases are a match to TRBD1. J lost 4 bases, V lost 8 bases, and 12 bases had no gene match. The CDR3 sequence is 16 residues long. CDR3 sequence reads: CASSSGGTGGTYGYTF. For the CDR3, the DNA is TGTGCCAGCTCTAGTGGGGGGACAGGGGGAACCTATGGCTACACCTTC.

In this sample, this clonotype turned up many times. The chain employs TRBV5-1 and TRBJ2-2; D ambiguous. The germline V gene encodes CDR1 SGHRS and CDR2 YFSETQ. The V and J ends lost 0 bases and 5 bases respectively, with 8 bases between them. The CDR3 extends over 14 amino acids. The CDR3 region is CASSLAASTGELFF. As DNA, the CDR3 is TGCGCCAGCAGCTTGGCTGCCAGTACCGGGGAGCTGTTTTTT.

The chain couples TRBV7-9 to TRBJ2-1; 14 positions match TRBD2. This CDR3 is 17 amino acids long. Looked up from germline, CDR1 is SEHNR and CDR2 is FQNEAQ (reference sequence). V lost 4 bases, J lost 2 bases, and 4 bases stayed unmatched. The CDR3 region has the DNA TGTGCCAGCAGCTCGGGACTAGCGGGAGCCCCCTACAATGAGCAGTTCTTC. Its translation: CASSSGLAGAPYNEQFF. Drawing the rest from reference TRBV7-9 and TRBJ2-1, the complete variable domain is DTGVSQNPRHKITKRGQNVTFRCDPISEHNRLYWYRQTLGQGPEFLTYFQNEAQLEKSRLLSDRFSAERPKGSFSTLEIQRTEQGDSAMYLCASSSGLAGAPYNEQFFGPGTRLTVL.

The rearrangement joins TRBV5-5 to TRBJ1-1; D unresolved. Trimming took off 0 bases at V and 3 bases at J, with 6 bases between the two ends. The CDR3 totals 13 residues. The germline V gene has CDR1 SGHKS and CDR2 YYEKEE (reference sequence). CDR3 nucleotide sequence: TGTGCCAGCAGCTTGGATATCCACACTGAAGCTTTCTTT. It translates to CASSLDIHTEAFF.

For this clonotype: It may be a read error: a sequence one base away is much more abundant. The chain recombines TRBV20-1 with TRBJ2-3, with 7 bases lining up with TRBD2. In germline, CDR1 is DFQATT, CDR2 SNEGSKA (reference sequence). CDR3 length: 16 amino acids. The junction had 16 bases not matched to a gene; V was cut back by 7 bases and J by 3 bases. In DNA, the CDR3 is TGCAGTGTGCTTGGACTAGTGGGGGGGGTAACAGATACGCAGTATTTT. Its protein is CSVLGLVGGVTDTQYF.

This clonotype was observed many times. The chain is built from TRBV20-1 and TRBJ1-4; TRBD1 aligns across 7 bases. This CDR3 region has 15 residues. Trimming at V came to 0 bases and at J to 5 bases, leaving 6 bases not matched to a gene. From germline, CDR1 is DFQATT and CDR2 SNEGSKA (reference sequence). CDR3 residues: CSARDNRGGNEKLFF. The DNA of the CDR3 is TGCAGTGCTAGAGATAACAGGGGCGGGAATGAAAAACTGTTTTTT.

This clonotype was found a few times. The CDR3 sequence: CAWSVETGGGKNIQYF. CDR3 DNA: TGTGCCTGGAGTGTAGAGACAGGGGGCGGCAAAAACATTCAGTACTTC. This chain connects TRBV30 to TRBJ2-4; TRBD1 matches at 10 bases. Trimming at V came to 0 bases and at J to 3 bases, leaving 5 bases not matched to a gene. Germline lookup yields CDR1 GTSNPN and CDR2 SVGIG (reference sequence). The CDR3 covers 16 residues.

Points on this clonotype: The junction shows a germline mismatch at one end, possibly a read error. The V call is TRBV12-3 or TRBV12-4, the J call TRBJ2-1, with 7 bases identical to TRBD2. The CDR3 runs 15 residues. The CDR3 loop reads CASSLSGMTYNGQFF. DNA of the CDR3: TGTGCCAGCAGTTTGAGCGGGATGACCTACAATGGGCAGTTCTTC.